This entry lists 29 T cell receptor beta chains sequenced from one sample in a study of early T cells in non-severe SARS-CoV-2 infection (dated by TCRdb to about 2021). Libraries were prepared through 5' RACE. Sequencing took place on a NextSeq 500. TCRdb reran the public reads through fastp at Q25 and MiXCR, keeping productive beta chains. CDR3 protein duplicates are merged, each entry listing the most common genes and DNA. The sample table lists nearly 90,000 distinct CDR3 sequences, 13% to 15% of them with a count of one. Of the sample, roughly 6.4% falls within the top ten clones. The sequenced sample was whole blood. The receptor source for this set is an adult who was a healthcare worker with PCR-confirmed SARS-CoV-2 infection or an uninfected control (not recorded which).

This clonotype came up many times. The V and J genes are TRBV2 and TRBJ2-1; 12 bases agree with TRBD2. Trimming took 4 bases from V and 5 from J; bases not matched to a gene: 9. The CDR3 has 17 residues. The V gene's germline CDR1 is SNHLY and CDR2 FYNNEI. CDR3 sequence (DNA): TGTGCCAGCAGTGTCCCTGCGGGACTAGCGGGCCACAATGAGCAGTTCTTC. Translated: CASSVPAGLAGHNEQFF.

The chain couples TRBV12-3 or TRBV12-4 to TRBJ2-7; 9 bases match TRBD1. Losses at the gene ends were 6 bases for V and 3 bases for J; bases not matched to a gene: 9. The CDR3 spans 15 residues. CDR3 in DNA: TGTGCCAGCAGCCCTGCGGGACAGGGCTACTACGAGCAGTACTTC. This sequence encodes CASSPAGQGYYEQYF.

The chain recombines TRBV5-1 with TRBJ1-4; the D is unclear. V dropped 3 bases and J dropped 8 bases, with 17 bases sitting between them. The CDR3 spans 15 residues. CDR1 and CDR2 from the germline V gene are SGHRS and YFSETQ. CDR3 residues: CASSSARARGEKLFF. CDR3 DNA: TGCGCCAGCAGCTCAGCACGGGCGCGCGGGGAAAAACTGTTTTTT.

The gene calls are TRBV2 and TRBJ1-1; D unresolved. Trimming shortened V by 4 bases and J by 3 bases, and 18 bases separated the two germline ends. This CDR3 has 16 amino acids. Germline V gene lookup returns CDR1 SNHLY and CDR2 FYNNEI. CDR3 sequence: CASSVSTPWDYTEAFF. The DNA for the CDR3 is TGTGCCAGCAGTGTTTCGACACCTTGGGATTACACTGAAGCTTTCTTT.

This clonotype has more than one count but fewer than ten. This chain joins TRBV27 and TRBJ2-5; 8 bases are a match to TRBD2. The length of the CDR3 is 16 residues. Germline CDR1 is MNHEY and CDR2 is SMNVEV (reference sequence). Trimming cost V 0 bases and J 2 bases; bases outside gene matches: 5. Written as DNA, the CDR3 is TGTGCCAGCAGTTTATCTTCTAGCGGGTGGCAAGAGACCCAGTACTTC. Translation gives CASSLSSSGWQETQYF.

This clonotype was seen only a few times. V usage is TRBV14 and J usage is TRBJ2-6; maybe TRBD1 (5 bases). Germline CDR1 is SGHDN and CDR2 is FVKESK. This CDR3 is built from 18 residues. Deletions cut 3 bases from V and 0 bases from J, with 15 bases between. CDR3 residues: CASSHPRLQGSGANVLTF. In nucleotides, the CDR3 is TGTGCCAGCAGCCATCCTCGTCTTCAGGGCTCTGGGGCCAACGTCCTGACTTTC.

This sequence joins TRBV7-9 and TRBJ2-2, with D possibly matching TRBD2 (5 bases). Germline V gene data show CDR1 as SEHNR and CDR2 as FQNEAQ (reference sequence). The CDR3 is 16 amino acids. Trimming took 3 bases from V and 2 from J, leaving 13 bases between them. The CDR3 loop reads CASSLKEVANTGELFF. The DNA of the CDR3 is TGTGCCAGCAGCTTGAAGGAGGTGGCTAACACCGGGGAGCTGTTTTTT.

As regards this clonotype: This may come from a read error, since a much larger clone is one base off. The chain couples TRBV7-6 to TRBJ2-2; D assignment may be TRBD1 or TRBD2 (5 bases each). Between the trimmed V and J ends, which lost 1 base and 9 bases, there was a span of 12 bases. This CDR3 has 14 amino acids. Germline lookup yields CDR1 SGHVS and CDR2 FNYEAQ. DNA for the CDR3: TGTGCCAGCAGCTTAGAGCTCGGGACCAGGGAGCTGTTTTTT. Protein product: CASSLELGTRELFF.

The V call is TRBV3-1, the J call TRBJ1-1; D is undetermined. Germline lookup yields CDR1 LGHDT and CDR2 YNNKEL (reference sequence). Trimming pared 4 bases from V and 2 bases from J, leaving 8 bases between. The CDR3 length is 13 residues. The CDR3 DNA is TGTGCCAGCAGCCCGGGAATTAACACTGAAGCTTTCTTT. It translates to CASSPGINTEAFF.

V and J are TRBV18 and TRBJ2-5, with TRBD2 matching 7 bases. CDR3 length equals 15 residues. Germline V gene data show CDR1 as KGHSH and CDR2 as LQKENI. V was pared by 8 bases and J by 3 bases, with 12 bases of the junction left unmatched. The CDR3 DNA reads TGTGCCAGCCTCGGTTTAGGGGACTACAAAGAGACCCAGTACTTC. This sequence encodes CASLGLGDYKETQYF.

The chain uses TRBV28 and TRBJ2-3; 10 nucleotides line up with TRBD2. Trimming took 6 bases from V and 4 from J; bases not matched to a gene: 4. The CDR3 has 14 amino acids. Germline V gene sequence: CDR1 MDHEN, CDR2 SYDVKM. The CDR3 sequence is CASSPSGSADTQYF. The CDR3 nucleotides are TGTGCCAGCAGCCCTAGCGGGAGTGCAGATACGCAGTATTTT.

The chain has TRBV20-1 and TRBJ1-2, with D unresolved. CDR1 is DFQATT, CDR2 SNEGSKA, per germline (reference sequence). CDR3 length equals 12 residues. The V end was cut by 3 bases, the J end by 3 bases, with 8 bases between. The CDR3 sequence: CSASARDYGYTF. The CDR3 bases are TGCAGTGCTAGTGCACGGGACTATGGCTACACCTTC.

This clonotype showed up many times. The CDR3 is CASSPSSATGLAGGSDTQYF. CDR3 coding DNA: TGTGCCAGCAGCCCTTCAAGTGCTACTGGACTAGCGGGAGGTTCAGATACGCAGTATTTT. The gene calls are TRBV7-9 and TRBJ2-3, with TRBD2 matching 14 bases. Germline values: CDR1 SEHNR, CDR2 FQNEAQ (reference sequence). With 5 bases clipped from V and 4 bases from J, the junction kept 17 bases outside the gene matches. The CDR3 runs to 20 residues.

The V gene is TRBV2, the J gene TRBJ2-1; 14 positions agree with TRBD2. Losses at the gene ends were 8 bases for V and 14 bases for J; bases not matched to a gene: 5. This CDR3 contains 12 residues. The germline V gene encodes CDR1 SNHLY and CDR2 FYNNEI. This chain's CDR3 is CASGTSGRLEFF. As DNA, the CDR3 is TGTGCCAGCGGGACTAGCGGGAGATTAGAGTTCTTC. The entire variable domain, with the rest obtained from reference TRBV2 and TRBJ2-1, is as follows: EPEVTQTPSHQVTQMGQEVILRCVPISNHLYFYWYRQILGQKVEFLVSFYNNEISEKSEIFDDQFSVERPDGSNFTLKIRSTKLEDSAMYFCASGTSGRLEFFGPGTRLTVL.

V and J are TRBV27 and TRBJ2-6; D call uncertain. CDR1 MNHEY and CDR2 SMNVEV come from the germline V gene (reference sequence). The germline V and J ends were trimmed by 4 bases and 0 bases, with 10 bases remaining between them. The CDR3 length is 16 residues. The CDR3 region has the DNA TGTGCCAGCAGTTATAGTTACCTCTCTGGGGCCAACGTCCTGACTTTC. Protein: CASSYSYLSGANVLTF.

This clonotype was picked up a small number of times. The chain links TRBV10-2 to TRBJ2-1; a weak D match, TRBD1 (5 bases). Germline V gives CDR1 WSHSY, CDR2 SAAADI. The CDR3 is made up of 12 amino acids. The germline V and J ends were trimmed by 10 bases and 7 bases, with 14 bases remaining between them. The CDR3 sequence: CATQDQKNEQFF. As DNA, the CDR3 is TGCGCCACACAGGACCAGAAAAATGAGCAGTTCTTC.

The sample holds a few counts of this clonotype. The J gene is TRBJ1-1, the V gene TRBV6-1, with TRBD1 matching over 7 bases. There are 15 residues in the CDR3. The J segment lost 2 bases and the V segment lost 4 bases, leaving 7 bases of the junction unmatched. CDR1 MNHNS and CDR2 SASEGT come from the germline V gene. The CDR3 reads CASSGIQGINTEAFF. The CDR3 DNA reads TGTGCCAGCAGTGGAATACAGGGGATAAACACTGAAGCTTTCTTT.

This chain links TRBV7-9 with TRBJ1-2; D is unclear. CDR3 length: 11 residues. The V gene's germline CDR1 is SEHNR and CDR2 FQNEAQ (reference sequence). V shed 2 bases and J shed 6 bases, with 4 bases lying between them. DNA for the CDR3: TGTGCCAGCAGCTTATACGATGGCTACACCTTC. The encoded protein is CASSLYDGYTF.

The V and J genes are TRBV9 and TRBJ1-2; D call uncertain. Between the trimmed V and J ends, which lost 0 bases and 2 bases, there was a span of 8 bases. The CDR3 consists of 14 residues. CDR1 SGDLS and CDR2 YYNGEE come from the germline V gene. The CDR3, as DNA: TGTGCCAGCAGCGTAGGAGCTTTAAACTATGGCTACACCTTC. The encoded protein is CASSVGALNYGYTF.

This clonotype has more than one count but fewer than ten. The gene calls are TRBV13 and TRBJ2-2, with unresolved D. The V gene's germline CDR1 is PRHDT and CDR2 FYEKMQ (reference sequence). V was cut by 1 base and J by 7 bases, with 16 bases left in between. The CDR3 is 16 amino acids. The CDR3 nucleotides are TGTGCCAGCAGCTTAGACCAAGGAAGTTTCGACGGGGAGCTGTTTTTT. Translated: CASSLDQGSFDGELFF.

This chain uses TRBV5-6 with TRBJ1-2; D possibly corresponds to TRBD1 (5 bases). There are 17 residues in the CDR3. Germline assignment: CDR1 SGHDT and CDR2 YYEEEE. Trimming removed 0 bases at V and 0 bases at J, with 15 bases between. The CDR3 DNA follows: TGTGCCAGCAGCTTGGTATACCGAAGACAGACTAACTATGGCTACACCTTC. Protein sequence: CASSLVYRRQTNYGYTF.

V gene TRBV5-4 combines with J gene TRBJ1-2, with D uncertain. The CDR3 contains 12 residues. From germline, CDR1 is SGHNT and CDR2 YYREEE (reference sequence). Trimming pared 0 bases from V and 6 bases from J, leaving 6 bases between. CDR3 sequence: CASSLEGNGYTF. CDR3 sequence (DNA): TGTGCCAGCAGCTTGGAAGGGAATGGCTACACCTTC.

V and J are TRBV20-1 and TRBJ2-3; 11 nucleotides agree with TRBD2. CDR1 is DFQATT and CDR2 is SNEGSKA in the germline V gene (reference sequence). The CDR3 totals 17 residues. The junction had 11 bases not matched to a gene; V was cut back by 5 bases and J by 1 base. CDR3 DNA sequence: TGCAGTGCTTCACTAGCGGGAGCCACCCTTGGCACAGATACGCAGTATTTT. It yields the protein CSASLAGATLGTDTQYF.

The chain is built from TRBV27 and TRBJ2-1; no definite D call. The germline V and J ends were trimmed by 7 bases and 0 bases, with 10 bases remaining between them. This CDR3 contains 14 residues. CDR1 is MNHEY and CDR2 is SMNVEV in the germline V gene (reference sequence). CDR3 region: CASTMSSSYNEQFF. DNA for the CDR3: TGTGCCAGCACCATGAGTAGCTCCTACAATGAGCAGTTCTTC.

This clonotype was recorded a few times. The CDR3 DNA reads TGTGCCAGCAGCTTGGAGACAGATACGCAGTATTTT. Protein product: CASSLETDTQYF. V is TRBV5-6 and J is TRBJ2-3; D is unresolved. This CDR3 has 12 amino acids. Trimming cost V 0 bases and J 3 bases, with 2 bases left between them. The germline V gene encodes CDR1 SGHDT and CDR2 YYEEEE.

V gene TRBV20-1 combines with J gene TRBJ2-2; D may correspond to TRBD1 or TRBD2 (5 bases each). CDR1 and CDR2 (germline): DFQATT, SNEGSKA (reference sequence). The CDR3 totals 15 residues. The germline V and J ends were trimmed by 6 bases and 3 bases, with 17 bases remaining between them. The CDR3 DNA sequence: TGCAGTGCCCAAACCGCCGGGGCGTACACCGGGGAGCTGTTTTTT. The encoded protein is CSAQTAGAYTGELFF.

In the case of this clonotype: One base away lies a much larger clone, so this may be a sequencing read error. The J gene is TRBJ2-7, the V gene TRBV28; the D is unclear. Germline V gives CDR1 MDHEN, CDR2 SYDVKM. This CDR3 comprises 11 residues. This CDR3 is CANSAPVGQYF. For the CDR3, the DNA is TGTGCCAACAGTGCCCCGGTGGGGCAGTACTTC. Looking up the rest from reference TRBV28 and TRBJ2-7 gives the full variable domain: DVKVTQSSRYLVKRTGEKVFLECVQDMDHENMFWYRQDPGLGLRLIYFSYDVKMKEKGDIPEGYSVSREKKERFSLILESASTNQTSMYLCANSAPVGQYFGPGTRLTVT.

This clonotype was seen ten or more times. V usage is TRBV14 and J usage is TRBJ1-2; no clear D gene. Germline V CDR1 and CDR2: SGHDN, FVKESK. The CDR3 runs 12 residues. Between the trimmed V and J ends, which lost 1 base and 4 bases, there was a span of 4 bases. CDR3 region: CASSQALYGYTF. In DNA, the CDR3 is TGTGCCAGCAGCCAAGCACTCTATGGCTACACCTTC.

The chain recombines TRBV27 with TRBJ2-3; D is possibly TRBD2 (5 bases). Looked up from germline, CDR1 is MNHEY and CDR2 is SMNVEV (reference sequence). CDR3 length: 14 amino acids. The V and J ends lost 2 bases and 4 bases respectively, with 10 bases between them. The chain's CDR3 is CASSLTGKSDTQYF. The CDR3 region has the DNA TGTGCCAGCAGTTTAACGGGGAAGTCAGATACGCAGTATTTT.